This entry describes one T cell receptor beta chain. Antigen specificity is unknown. MiXCR was run by TCRdb on the 5' RACE reads, yielding one entry per CDR3 protein. Of hundreds of thousands of distinct CDR3 sequences listed, 15% to 20% are singletons. V trimming: 5 bases; J trimming: 3 bases; junction bases outside the gene matches: 9. Germline CDR1 SGHNT, CDR2 YENEEA. The CDR3 consists of 17 residues. The entry originates in a study of CD8 T cells in ankylosing spondylitis. Overall study findings and caveats: A motif of 7 to 9 highly homologous TCR beta variants was seen as apparently characteristic of ankylosing spondylitis blood. Clones tied to disease were said to be significantly enriched in matched ankylosing spondylitis synovial fluid.

Material: blood, either unsorted or a sorted T cell fraction (not recorded which). The rearrangement uses TRBV11-3 and TRBJ2-3, with 12 positions matching TRBD1. This receptor was taken from a male donor with ankylosing spondylitis. The CDR3 region is CASSPRDRGRGTDTQYF. The CDR3, as DNA: TGTGCCAGCAGCCCCCGGGACAGGGGGCGCGGGACAGATACGCAGTATTTT.